These 15 T cell receptor beta chains share one sample of origin, sequenced in a study of blood T cell repertoires in COVID-19. Data came from immunoSEQ multiplex PCR; TCRdb stores just in-frame clones and leaves some out. The sample has about 150,000 clones; over 70% are singletons. The specimen sequenced was peripheral blood. The receptors shown here come from a man in his forties or fifties with active or convalescent COVID-19.

This chain connects TRBV24-1 to TRBJ2-1, with 7 bases matching TRBD2. Germline V gives CDR1 KGHDR, CDR2 SFDVKD. Trimming removed 3 bases from V and 4 bases from J; junction bases left unmatched: 5. The CDR3 runs to 15 residues. CDR3 in DNA: TGTGCCACCAGTGATGGTGGGAGGGAGTACAATGAGCAGTTCTTC. Translating gives CATSDGGREYNEQFF.

The genes are TRBV6-1 and TRBJ2-3, with 7 bases aligning to TRBD2. Germline trimming cut 2 bases from V and 9 bases from J; bases unmatched to any gene: 2. The CDR3 length is 12 residues. CDR1 is MNHNS and CDR2 is SASEGT in the germline V gene. CDR3 loop: CASSEPGRTQYF. CDR3 coding DNA: TGTGCCAGCAGTGAACCCGGGAGGACGCAGTATTTT.

The count of this clone is one. The genes are TRBV20-1 and TRBJ1-1; the D gene is possibly TRBD1 (5 bases). The CDR3 consists of 11 residues. Germline CDR1 is DFQATT and CDR2 is SNEGSKA (reference sequence). V was clipped by 6 bases and J by 10 bases, with 15 bases between them. Written as DNA, the CDR3 is TGCAGTGCCCAGGGCCCACGGAGAGCTTTCTTT. Its translation: CSAQGPRRAFF.

The V and J genes are TRBV9 and TRBJ2-1, with D perhaps matching TRBD2 (6 bases). The CDR3 is 17 residues long. CDR1 and CDR2 (germline): SGDLS, YYNGEE. V lost 2 bases, J lost 5 bases, and 20 bases lay in between. CDR3 protein: CASSVGGALRGHNEQFF. As DNA, the CDR3 is TGTGCCAGCAGCGTCGGGGGAGCCCTGAGAGGGCACAATGAGCAGTTCTTC. Full variable domain (remainder filled in from reference TRBV9 and TRBJ2-1): DSGVTQTPKHLITATGQRVTLRCSPRSGDLSVYWYQQSLDQGLQFLIQYYNGEERAKGNILERFSAQQFPDLHSELNLSSLELGDSALYFCASSVGGALRGHNEQFFGPGTRLTVL.

The count of this clone is one. This chain links TRBV5-4 with TRBJ1-1; D is undetermined. CDR3 length equals 13 residues. The V end lost 3 bases, the J end lost 5 bases, and 11 bases lay between the germline ends. The germline V gene encodes CDR1 SGHNT and CDR2 YYREEE (reference sequence). The DNA of the CDR3 is TGTGCCAGCAGCTGGGAGAAGGTAACTGAAGCTTTCTTT. It specifies CASSWEKVTEAFF.

The V and J genes are TRBV9 and TRBJ2-7, with 9 nucleotides matching TRBD1. Germline CDR1 is SGDLS and CDR2 is YYNGEE. The CDR3 is 15 amino acids. Trimming cost V 2 bases and J 2 bases; bases outside gene matches: 5. The CDR3 protein is CASSVGTGKTYEQYF. The DNA of the CDR3 is TGTGCCAGCAGCGTGGGGACAGGGAAGACCTACGAGCAGTACTTC. Full variable domain (rest looked up from reference TRBV9 and TRBJ2-7): DSGVTQTPKHLITATGQRVTLRCSPRSGDLSVYWYQQSLDQGLQFLIQYYNGEERAKGNILERFSAQQFPDLHSELNLSSLELGDSALYFCASSVGTGKTYEQYFGPGTRLTVT.

The rearrangement joins TRBV27 to TRBJ2-1, with D uncertain. This CDR3 has 16 residues. V was cut by 0 bases and J by 2 bases, with 11 bases left in between. The germline V gene has CDR1 MNHEY and CDR2 SMNVEV (reference sequence). CDR3 region: CASSLSYNPAYNEQFF. In DNA, the CDR3 is TGTGCCAGCAGTTTATCGTATAACCCGGCCTACAATGAGCAGTTCTTC.

This chain uses TRBV28 with TRBJ2-7; weak D call: TRBD1 (5 bases). Deletions cut 5 bases from V and 5 bases from J, with 10 bases between. The CDR3 covers 12 residues. CDR1 and CDR2 (germline): MDHEN, SYDVKM. The CDR3 is CASSGDRDEQYF. For the CDR3, the DNA is TGTGCCAGCAGTGGCGACAGAGACGAGCAGTACTTC.

The chain links TRBV5-6 to TRBJ2-1; TRBD2 matches at 8 bases. There are 16 residues in the CDR3. Germline trimming cut 4 bases from V and 0 bases from J; bases unmatched to any gene: 6. Germline V CDR1 and CDR2: SGHDT, YYEEEE. This CDR3 reads CASSVELAVSYNEQFF. Written as DNA, the CDR3 is TGTGCCAGCAGCGTGGAACTAGCGGTCTCCTACAATGAGCAGTTCTTC.

This clone was seen many times. This sequence joins TRBV5-4 and TRBJ1-1, with unresolved D. Germline V gives CDR1 SGHNT, CDR2 YYREEE (reference sequence). V lost 2 bases and J 1 base, leaving 9 bases between the germline ends. CDR3 length: 14 amino acids. CDR3 DNA sequence: TGTGCCAGCAGCTTCGCGGCGGGGAACACTGAAGCTTTCTTT. Amino acids: CASSFAAGNTEAFF.

The chain couples TRBV20-1 to TRBJ2-1, with TRBD1 matching over 8 bases. The CDR3 is 13 amino acids. CDR1 is DFQATT and CDR2 is SNEGSKA in the germline V gene (reference sequence). J gave up 5 bases and V 3 bases, and 3 bases lay outside the gene matches. CDR3 in amino acids: CSASLDRDNEQFF. The CDR3 bases are TGCAGTGCTAGTTTGGACAGGGACAATGAGCAGTTCTTC.

The chain is built from TRBV7-8 and TRBJ2-7, with D maybe TRBD2 (5 bases). The CDR3 length is 17 residues. Germline V gene sequence: CDR1 SGHVS, CDR2 FQNEAQ. V dropped 4 bases and J dropped 0 bases, with 19 bases sitting between them. The CDR3 sequence: CASSSPLRLGASYEQYF. The CDR3, as DNA: TGTGCCAGCAGCTCGCCCCTGAGATTGGGAGCCTCCTACGAGCAGTACTTC.

The V call is TRBV9, the J call TRBJ2-3, with D hard to call. V gave up 2 bases and J gave up 2 bases, with 6 bases separating them. The CDR3 loop spans 13 amino acids. Germline CDR1 SGDLS, CDR2 YYNGEE. This CDR3 is CASSVLNTDTQYF. As DNA, the CDR3 is TGTGCCAGCAGCGTCCTAAACACAGATACGCAGTATTTT.

This clone appeared a few times. The chain has TRBV11-3 and TRBJ2-3, with a weak D call TRBD1 (5 bases). Germline lookup yields CDR1 SGHNT and CDR2 YENEEA. This CDR3 region has 13 residues. V lost 4 bases and J lost 2, with 7 bases in between. Here the CDR3 DNA reads TGTGCCAGCAGCTCCGGACACACAGATACGCAGTATTTT. It encodes CASSSGHTDTQYF.

The chain employs TRBV27 and TRBJ2-7, with 7 nucleotides matching TRBD2. Germline CDR1 MNHEY, CDR2 SMNVEV (reference sequence). The CDR3 runs 13 residues. The J segment lost 1 base and the V segment lost 5 bases, leaving 2 bases of the junction unmatched. CDR3 region: CASSLAVSYEQYF. CDR3 DNA: TGTGCCAGCAGTCTAGCGGTTTCCTACGAGCAGTACTTC.